This passage covers 30 T cell receptor beta chains from one sample sequenced in a study of prognosis after radiotherapy for stage I lung cancer. The TCR beta CDR3 region was amplified from genomic DNA, with two rounds of multiplex PCR being used for the amplification. Specific primers for each TRBV and TRBJ gene were what first-round PCR used. TCRdb used MiXCR to reprocess the multiplex PCR reads, holding one entry per CDR3 protein. The table includes about 59,000 distinct CDR3 sequences, around 27% detected once. Sequenced here: PBMCs, sampled before or after stereotactic body radiation therapy (not recorded which). The receptors stem from a donor aged 50 or older with non-small cell lung cancer.

There are many counts of this clonotype. V and J are TRBV19 and TRBJ1-3; TRBD1 aligns across 7 bases. From germline, CDR1 is LNHDA and CDR2 SQIVND (reference sequence). V trimming: 5 bases; J trimming: 0 bases; junction bases outside the gene matches: 4. The CDR3 contains 15 residues. The CDR3, as DNA: TGTGCCAGTAGTTTGGGACAGTCCTCTGGAAACACCATATATTTT. It specifies CASSLGQSSGNTIYF.

This clonotype was seen at least ten times. The V call is TRBV28, the J call TRBJ1-6; D gene unclear. CDR1 is MDHEN and CDR2 is SYDVKM in the germline V gene. Trimming took 7 bases from V and 0 from J, leaving 13 bases between them. The CDR3 is 16 residues long. The CDR3 DNA reads as TGTGCCAGCACAAGGTCCTATGGCTCCTATAATTCACCCCTCCACTTT. Its translation: CASTRSYGSYNSPLHF.

Only a few counts were recorded for this clonotype. The CDR3 region has the DNA TGCAGTGCTCAACGGACTAGCGGGGGGTATGAGACCCAGTACTTC. Protein product: CSAQRTSGGYETQYF. The chain uses TRBV20-1 and TRBJ2-5, with TRBD2 matching over 14 bases. Germline V gives CDR1 DFQATT, CDR2 SNEGSKA (reference sequence). This CDR3 region has 15 residues. J was trimmed by 5 bases and V by 5 bases; bases with no gene match: 7.

This chain connects TRBV24-1 to TRBJ2-7; D ambiguous. The CDR3 totals 15 residues. Trimming shortened V by 4 bases and J by 6 bases, and 18 bases separated the two germline ends. CDR1 is KGHDR, CDR2 SFDVKD, per germline. The chain's CDR3 is CATSDNGATVGEQYF. The CDR3 nucleotides are TGTGCCACCAGTGACAATGGAGCTACTGTGGGCGAGCAGTACTTC.

This clonotype was seen many times. The chain uses TRBV6-1 and TRBJ2-3, with 8 bases that match TRBD2. Germline V gene data show CDR1 as MNHNS and CDR2 as SASEGT. The CDR3 sequence is 15 residues long. V shed 5 bases, J shed 0 bases, and the junction held 4 bases outside the gene matches. The CDR3 loop reads CASSSGGGSTDTQYF. The CDR3 nucleotides are TGTGCCAGCAGTAGCGGGGGAGGTAGCACAGATACGCAGTATTTT.

The table lists this clonotype with a count of one. The genes are TRBV20-1 and TRBJ1-2; perhaps TRBD1 as D (5 bases). Between the trimmed V and J ends, which lost 3 bases and 5 bases, there was a span of 25 bases. The length of the CDR3 is 17 residues. Germline values: CDR1 DFQATT, CDR2 SNEGSKA (reference sequence). CDR3 in amino acids: CSASLSVQVRGGYGYTF. The CDR3 region has the DNA TGCAGTGCTAGCCTCTCGGTACAGGTTAGAGGAGGGTATGGCTACACCTTC.

The chain recombines TRBV7-9 with TRBJ1-5, with D possibly matching TRBD1 (5 bases). Between the trimmed V and J ends, which lost 5 bases and 6 bases, there was a span of 14 bases. The CDR3 contains 14 residues. The germline CDR1 and CDR2 sequences are SEHNR and FQNEAQ (reference sequence). For the CDR3, the DNA is TGTGCCAGCAGCCCCGGGGCAGGGTCTCAGCCCCAGCATTTT. Translation: CASSPGAGSQPQHF.

Ten or more counts support this clonotype. The chain employs TRBV7-3 and TRBJ2-1; tentatively, D is TRBD2 (6 bases). Germline V lookup: CDR1 SGHTA, CDR2 FQGTGA. The V end was cut by 4 bases, the J end by 3 bases, with 13 bases between. CDR3 length equals 15 residues. CDR3: CASSSGGSGYNEQFF. CDR3 bases: TGTGCCAGCAGCTCCGGAGGTAGCGGCTACAATGAGCAGTTCTTC.

This clonotype appeared many times. This chain connects TRBV19 to TRBJ1-5; D gene unclear. Trimming removed 3 bases at V and 7 bases at J, with 13 bases between. CDR3 length equals 14 residues. The germline gives CDR1 LNHDA, CDR2 SQIVND (reference sequence). The CDR3 reads CASSISQGNQPQHF. In DNA form, the CDR3 reads TGTGCCAGTAGTATTAGTCAAGGGAACCAGCCCCAGCATTTT.

This clonotype was seen ten or more times. V gene TRBV4-3 combines with J gene TRBJ2-6; no definite D call. Germline V gives CDR1 LGHNA, CDR2 YSLEER. The CDR3 spans 17 residues. V was pared by 0 bases and J by 5 bases, with 14 bases between. CDR3 in amino acids: CASSQDQLGLRANVLTF. The DNA for the CDR3 is TGCGCCAGCAGCCAAGACCAACTGGGTCTTAGGGCCAACGTCCTGACTTTC.

This clonotype was counted a few times. A much larger clonotype is one base distant, so this may be a read error. The chain recombines TRBV20-1 with TRBJ2-1; 12 nucleotides agree with TRBD2. The V segment lost 1 base and the J segment 2 bases; nucleotides outside the gene matches: 6. CDR3 length equals 17 residues. CDR1 is DFQATT and CDR2 is SNEGSKA in the germline V gene (reference sequence). CDR3 loop: CSARATSGGLPYNEQFF. The CDR3 DNA is TGCAGTGCTAGAGCGACTAGCGGGGGTCTTCCCTACAATGAGCAGTTCTTC.

This clonotype is labeled medium-sized. This sequence joins TRBV27 and TRBJ2-6, with D perhaps being TRBD1 or TRBD2 (5 bases each). V lost 6 bases and J 4 bases, leaving 16 bases between the germline ends. CDR1 is MNHEY and CDR2 is SMNVEV in the germline V gene (reference sequence). The length of the CDR3 is 16 residues. The DNA of the CDR3 is TGTGCCAGCAGCTCGGGACGATTGTCCGGGGCCAACGTCCTGACTTTC. Amino acids: CASSSGRLSGANVLTF.

This chain uses TRBV7-9 with TRBJ1-3; D uncertain. The germline V gene has CDR1 SEHNR and CDR2 FQNEAQ (reference sequence). This CDR3 comprises 17 residues. V was trimmed by 2 bases and J by 0 bases, leaving 14 bases between them. The CDR3 nucleotides are TGTGCCAGCAGCTTAATGCATTGGGCTTCCTCTGGAAACACCATATATTTT. This translates into CASSLMHWASSGNTIYF.

As for this clonotype: Possible read error: a much larger clone is one base away. This rearrangement joins TRBV6-1 to TRBJ1-1; no firm D call. V dropped 6 bases and J dropped 5 bases, with 19 bases sitting between them. The CDR3 spans 15 residues. Germline loops: CDR1 MNHNS, CDR2 SASEGT. CDR3 sequence (DNA): TGTGCCAGCAGCCAGGTACAGAGGACGGGGACTGAAGCTTTCTTT. It yields the protein CASSQVQRTGTEAFF.

With respect to this clonotype: Since a much larger clone is just one base distant, this may be a read error. The chain links TRBV4-1 to TRBJ2-5, with D uncertain. The CDR3 is 15 residues long. Germline CDR1 is MGHRA and CDR2 is YSYEKL. Trimming cost V 0 bases and J 2 bases, with 10 bases left between them. For the CDR3, the DNA is TGCGCCAGCAGCCAAGATCCAGAAGATCAAGAGACCCAGTACTTC. This sequence encodes CASSQDPEDQETQYF.

With regard to this clonotype: One base away lies a much larger clone, so this may be a sequencing read error. The V gene is TRBV3-1, the J gene TRBJ1-4; D is uncertain. This CDR3 has 14 residues. Germline loops: CDR1 LGHDT, CDR2 YNNKEL (reference sequence). This CDR3 is CAGSLTSRGEKLFF. The CDR3 DNA follows: TGTGCCGGCAGCCTAACATCCCGAGGGGAAAAACTGTTTTTT.

This clonotype was found many times. J is TRBJ2-5 and V is TRBV6-2 or TRBV6-3; 10 bases are a match to TRBD2. Germline values: CDR1 MNHEY, CDR2 SVGEGT. V lost 2 bases to trimming and J lost 4 bases; unmatched junction nucleotides: 4. This CDR3 is built from 15 residues. The CDR3: CASSYLAGDPETQYF. The CDR3 DNA follows: TGTGCCAGCAGTTACCTAGCGGGGGATCCAGAGACCCAGTACTTC.

The chain recombines TRBV5-1 with TRBJ2-3; D is tentatively TRBD1 or TRBD2 (6 bases each). Per germline, CDR1 SGHRS and CDR2 YFSETQ. This CDR3 region has 17 residues. Between the trimmed V and J ends, which lost 4 bases and 5 bases, there was a span of 23 bases. The chain's CDR3 is CASSQEPARGVIDTQYF. Here the CDR3 DNA reads TGCGCCAGCAGCCAGGAGCCGGCGAGGGGGGTGATAGATACGCAGTATTTT. The full variable domain, its missing parts supplied by reference TRBV5-1 and TRBJ2-3, is KAGVTQTPRYLIKTRGQQVTLSCSPISGHRSVSWYQQTPGQGLQFLFEYFSETQRNKGNFPGRFSGRQFSNSRSEMNVSTLELGDSALYLCASSQEPARGVIDTQYFGPGTRLTVL.

This clonotype was detected only once. This may stem from a read error, because a much larger clone lies one nucleotide away. V usage is TRBV25-1 and J usage is TRBJ2-3; 7 bases agree with TRBD1. Germline values: CDR1 MGHDK, CDR2 SYGVNS. The CDR3 extends over 13 amino acids. CDR3 in DNA: TGTGCCAGCATAGGGGGCGGTACAGATAAGCAGTATTTT. It encodes CASIGGGTDKQYF.

This clonotype has ten or more counts. One end of the junction does not line up with germline, which may come from a read error. The chain carries TRBV20-1 and TRBJ1-5; 9 bases agree with TRBD1. The CDR3 covers 15 residues. Per the germline V gene, CDR1 is DFQATT and CDR2 is SNEGSKA (reference sequence). CDR3 loop: CSARGGTGLGQPQHF. CDR3 DNA: TGCAGTGCAAGAGGTGGGACAGGGTTGGGTCAGCCCCAGCATTTT.

As concerns this clonotype: This may arise from a read error, as a much more abundant clone is one base away. V gene TRBV5-6 combines with J gene TRBJ1-5; no definite D call. This CDR3 comprises 13 residues. Germline V CDR1 and CDR2: SGHDT, YYEEEE. The CDR3 bases are TGTGCCAGCAGCTTGAACCAATATCAGCCCCGGCATTTT. Protein sequence: CASSLNQYQPRHF.

This clonotype was detected ten times or more. One junction end disagrees with the germline gene, perhaps due to a read error. The chain links TRBV20-1 to TRBJ2-4; 10 nucleotides agree with TRBD1. Germline CDR1 and CDR2: DFQATT and SNEGSKA (reference sequence). CDR3 length equals 12 residues. This CDR3 is CSARVRDRGLQF. The CDR3 region has the DNA TGCAGTGCTAGAGTTAGGGACAGGGGCCTCCAATTC.

The sample holds many counts of this clonotype. J is TRBJ1-2 and V is TRBV5-1, with 12 bases lining up with TRBD1. After removal of 0 bases from V and 7 bases from J, the junction contained 7 bases not matched to a gene. CDR3 length: 16 residues. From germline, CDR1 is SGHRS and CDR2 YFSETQ. The CDR3: CASSLAPGQGASGYTF. For the CDR3, the DNA is TGCGCCAGCAGCTTGGCACCGGGACAGGGGGCAAGTGGCTACACCTTC.

This clonotype has ten or more counts. V is TRBV4-1 and J is TRBJ2-6; no firm D call. This CDR3 has 17 amino acids. Germline CDR1 reads MGHRA; CDR2 reads YSYEKL. The V gene lost 0 bases and the J gene lost 4 bases, with 13 bases spanning the gap. The CDR3 coding sequence is TGCGCCAGCAGCCAAGATCCGAGGTACTCAGGGGCCAACGTCCTGACTTTC. The encoded protein is CASSQDPRYSGANVLTF.

This clonotype was observed at least ten times. The chain uses TRBV6-4 and TRBJ1-2; a weak D match, TRBD1 (6 bases). V lost 7 bases, J lost 4 bases, and 25 bases lay in between. The CDR3 runs to 17 residues. Germline V lookup: CDR1 MRHNA, CDR2 SNTAGT. This CDR3 is CASKILSSGVATYGYTF. In nucleotides, the CDR3 is TGTGCCAGCAAGATCCTCTCCTCAGGGGTAGCAACCTATGGCTACACCTTC.

To note about this clonotype: A junction end diverges from the germline sequence, so it may reflect a read error. The chain combines TRBV4-2 with TRBJ2-5; 12 bases align to TRBD2. CDR3 length equals 17 residues. In germline, CDR1 is LGHNA, CDR2 YNFKEQ. The CDR3 spells CASSQPTSGGHQETKYF. The CDR3 nucleotides are TGTGCCAGCAGCCAGCCCACTAGCGGGGGGCACCAAGAGACCAAGTACTTC.

V usage is TRBV7-3 and J usage is TRBJ2-7; 8 positions agree with TRBD1. Germline V gene sequence: CDR1 SGHTA, CDR2 FQGTGA. V shed 3 bases, J shed 10 bases, and the junction held 8 bases outside the gene matches. The CDR3 sequence is 13 residues long. The CDR3: CASSLYPGGDQYF. The CDR3 region has the DNA TGTGCCAGCAGCTTGTATCCAGGGGGCGATCAGTACTTC.

Comment on this clonotype: Germline and junction disagree at one end, which may indicate a read error. The V and J genes are TRBV13 and TRBJ2-1; TRBD1 aligns across 7 bases. The CDR3 extends over 17 amino acids. In germline, CDR1 is PRHDT, CDR2 FYEKMQ (reference sequence). The CDR3 here is CANSPRVPTGLDPPQFF. The CDR3 nucleotides read TGTGCCAACAGCCCCCGGGTACCGACAGGGTTGGACCCTCCCCAGTTCTTC.

Remarks on this clonotype: A read error may produce the germline difference seen at one junction end. The chain has TRBV20-1 and TRBJ2-1; 7 bases are shared with TRBD1. CDR1 and CDR2 from the germline V gene are DFQATT and SNEGSKA (reference sequence). The CDR3 spans 13 residues. The CDR3 coding sequence is TGCAGTGCGTGGGACAGATACTACAATGAGAAGTTCTTC. Its translation: CSAWDRYYNEKFF.

This clonotype was seen many times. The chain is built from TRBV6-5 and TRBJ1-1; no clear D gene. CDR1 MNHEY and CDR2 SVGAGI come from the germline V gene. Trimming took 6 bases from V and 5 from J, leaving 7 bases between them. The CDR3 totals 11 residues. CDR3 nucleotides: TGTGCCAGCAGCTTCGATACTGAAGCTTTCTTT. It specifies CASSFDTEAFF.